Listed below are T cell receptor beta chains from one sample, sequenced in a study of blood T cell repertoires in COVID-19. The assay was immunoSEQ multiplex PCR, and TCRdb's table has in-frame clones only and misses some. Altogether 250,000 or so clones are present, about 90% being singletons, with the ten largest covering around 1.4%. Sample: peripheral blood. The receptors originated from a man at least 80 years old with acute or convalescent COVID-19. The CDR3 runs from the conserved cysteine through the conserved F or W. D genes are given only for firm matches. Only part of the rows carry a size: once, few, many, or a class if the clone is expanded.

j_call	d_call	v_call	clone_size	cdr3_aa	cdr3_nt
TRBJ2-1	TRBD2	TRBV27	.	CASSLRDYPGNEQFF	TGTGCCAGCAGTCTCCGGGACTACCCTGGGAATGAGCAGTTCTTC
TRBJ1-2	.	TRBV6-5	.	CASSYSFRAPVYGYTF	TGTGCCAGCAGTTACTCGTTCAGGGCTCCCGTATATGGCTACACCTTC
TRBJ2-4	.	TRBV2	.	CASGVPGAKNIQYF	TGTGCCAGCGGTGTTCCGGGAGCCAAAAACATTCAGTACTTC
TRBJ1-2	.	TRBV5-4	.	CASSYIGEDGYTF	TGTGCCAGCAGCTATATAGGGGAGGATGGCTACACCTTC
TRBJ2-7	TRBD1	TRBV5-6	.	CASSLENRGLRYEQYF	TGTGCCAGCAGCTTGGAGAACAGGGGGCTCAGATACGAGCAGTACTTC
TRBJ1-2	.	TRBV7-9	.	CASSLRNGEGLYGYTF	TGTGCCAGCAGCTTAAGGAACGGGGAGGGGCTCTATGGCTACACCTTC
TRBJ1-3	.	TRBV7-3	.	CASSTRQGNTIYF	TGTGCCAGCAGCACGCGACAGGGAAACACCATATATTTT
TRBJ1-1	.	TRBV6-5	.	CASSRSPNTEAFF	TGTGCCAGCAGTAGGAGTCCGAACACTGAAGCTTTCTTT
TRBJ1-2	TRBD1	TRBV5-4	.	CASREGQGVNYGYTF	TGTGCCAGCAGAGAGGGACAGGGAGTGAACTATGGCTACACCTTC
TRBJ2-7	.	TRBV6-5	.	CASSSGWGGWQYF	TGTGCCAGCAGCTCCGGGTGGGGGGGCTGGCAGTACTTC
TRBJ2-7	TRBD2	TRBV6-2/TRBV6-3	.	CASSPTSGRAGHEQYF	TGTGCCAGCAGTCCGACTAGCGGGAGGGCCGGTCACGAGCAGTACTTC
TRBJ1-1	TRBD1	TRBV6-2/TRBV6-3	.	CASSRRQGVEAFF	TGTGCCAGCAGCCGTCGACAGGGAGTTGAAGCTTTCTTT
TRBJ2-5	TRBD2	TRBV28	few	CASTTSGFRGTQYF	TGTGCCAGCACGACTAGCGGTTTTCGAGGGACCCAGTACTTC
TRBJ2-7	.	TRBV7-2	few	CASSLSSYEQYF	TGTGCCAGCAGCTTGAGCTCCTACGAGCAGTACTTC
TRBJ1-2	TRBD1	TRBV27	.	CASSFSATGGAAGYTF	TGTGCCAGCAGTTTCTCCGCCACAGGGGGCGCGGCTGGCTACACCTTC
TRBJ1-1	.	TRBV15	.	CATSRGVVGANTEAFF	TGTGCCACCAGCAGAGGGGTCGTGGGCGCGAACACTGAAGCTTTCTTT
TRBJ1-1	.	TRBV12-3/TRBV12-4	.	CASSLVQNTEAFF	TGTGCCAGCAGCCTGGTACAGAACACTGAAGCTTTCTTT
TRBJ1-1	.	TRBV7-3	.	CASSRLGGSTEAFF	TGTGCCAGCAGCCGCCTCGGGGGGAGCACTGAAGCTTTCTTT
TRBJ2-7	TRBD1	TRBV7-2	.	CASSLGQGSSYEQYF	TGTGCCAGCAGCTTGGGACAGGGATCTTCCTACGAGCAGTACTTC
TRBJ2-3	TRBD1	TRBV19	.	CASRDRATDTQYF	TGTGCCAGTAGGGACAGGGCAACAGATACGCAGTATTTT
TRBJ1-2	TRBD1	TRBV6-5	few	CASAQTGQGVYGYTF	TGTGCCAGCGCCCAAACGGGACAGGGAGTCTATGGCTACACCTTC
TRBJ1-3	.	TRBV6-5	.	CASRRSRAAGNTIYF	TGTGCCAGCAGGCGAAGCAGGGCCGCTGGAAACACCATATATTTT
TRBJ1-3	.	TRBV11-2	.	CASSREAWGDTIYF	TGTGCCAGCAGCCGTGAGGCGTGGGGAGACACCATATATTTT
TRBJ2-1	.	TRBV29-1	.	CSVGFGSPDNEQFF	TGCAGCGTTGGGTTTGGGAGCCCCGACAATGAGCAGTTCTTC
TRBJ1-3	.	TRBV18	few	CASSLSVGLSGNTIYF	TGTGCCAGCTCACTTTCCGTGGGACTCTCTGGAAACACCATATATTTT
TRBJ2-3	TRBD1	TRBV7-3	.	CASSYTGVTDTQYF	TGTGCCAGCAGCTATACAGGGGTCACAGATACGCAGTATTTT
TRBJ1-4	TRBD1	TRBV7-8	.	CASSWDRPNEKLFF	TGTGCCAGCAGCTGGGACAGGCCGAATGAAAAACTGTTTTTT
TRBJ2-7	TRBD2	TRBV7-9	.	CASSDLTSGGYEQYF	TGTGCCAGCAGCGACCTAACTAGCGGGGGTTACGAGCAGTACTTC
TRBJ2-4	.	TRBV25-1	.	CASSKDSVRHF	TGTGCCAGCAGTAAAGACAGCGTTCGCCACTTC
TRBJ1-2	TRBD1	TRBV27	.	CASSDRGGYGYTF	TGTGCCAGCAGTGACAGGGGTGGCTATGGCTACACCTTC
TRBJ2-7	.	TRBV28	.	CASNEAFYEQYF	TGTGCCAGCAACGAGGCGTTTTACGAGCAGTACTTC
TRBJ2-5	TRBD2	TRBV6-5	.	CASNREGHIVETQYF	TGTGCCAGCAATCGGGAGGGCCATATCGTGGAGACCCAGTACTTC
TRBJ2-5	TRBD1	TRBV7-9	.	CASSLARGQQETQYF	TGTGCCAGCAGCTTAGCCAGGGGACAGCAAGAGACCCAGTACTTC
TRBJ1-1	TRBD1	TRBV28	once	CASTSPGTGRNTEAFF	TGTGCCAGCACCTCCCCGGGGACAGGTAGGAACACTGAAGCTTTCTTT
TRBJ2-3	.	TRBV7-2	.	CASSSLAVLADTQYF	TGTGCCAGCAGCTCCCTGGCGGTGCTGGCCGATACGCAGTATTTT
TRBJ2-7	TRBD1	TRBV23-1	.	CASSPRDRGWEQYF	TGCGCCAGCAGTCCCCGGGACAGGGGTTGGGAGCAGTACTTC
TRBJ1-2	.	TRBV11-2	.	CASSSGQYGYTF	TGTGCCAGCAGCTCCGGACAGTATGGCTACACCTTC
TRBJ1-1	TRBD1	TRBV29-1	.	CSVLQGGWTEAFF	TGCAGCGTTCTACAGGGGGGATGGACTGAAGCTTTCTTT
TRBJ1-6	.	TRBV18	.	CASSLGAPGVRSPLHF	TGTGCCAGCTCACTAGGTGCCCCGGGGGTACGCTCACCCCTCCACTTT
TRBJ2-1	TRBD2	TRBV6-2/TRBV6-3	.	CASSFFTSGVDEQFF	TGTGCCAGCAGTTTTTTCACTAGCGGGGTAGATGAGCAGTTCTTC
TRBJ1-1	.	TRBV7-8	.	CASSFGSASGWTEAFF	TGTGCCAGCAGTTTCGGGTCCGCCTCCGGGTGGACTGAAGCTTTCTTT
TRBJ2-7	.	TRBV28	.	CASTPPGQVYEQYF	TGTGCCAGCACCCCTCCAGGGCAGGTCTACGAGCAGTACTTC
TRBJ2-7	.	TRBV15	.	CATSRDRVNVGEQYF	TGTGCCACCAGCAGAGATCGGGTAAACGTCGGGGAGCAGTACTTC
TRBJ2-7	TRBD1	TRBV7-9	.	CASSLGRTGGYEQYF	TGTGCCAGCAGCCTTGGTAGGACAGGGGGCTACGAGCAGTACTTC
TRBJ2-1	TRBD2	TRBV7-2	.	CASSSAYGTSGLGNEQFF	TGTGCCAGCAGCTCGGCCTATGGGACTAGCGGGCTGGGTAATGAGCAGTTCTTC
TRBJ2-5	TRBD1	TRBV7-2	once	CASSRRSGTGQETQYF	TGTGCCAGCAGCCGTAGATCCGGGACAGGGCAGGAGACCCAGTACTTC
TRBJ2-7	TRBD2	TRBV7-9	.	CASSSSATTSGDPYEQYF	TGTGCCAGCAGCTCCTCCGCGACCACTAGCGGAGACCCCTACGAGCAGTACTTC
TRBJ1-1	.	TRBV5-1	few	CASSLASGNTEAFF	TGCGCCAGCAGCTTGGCCTCGGGGAACACTGAAGCTTTCTTT
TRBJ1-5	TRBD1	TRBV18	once	CASSLGGRTGDQPQHF	TGTGCCAGCTCACTGGGGGGGAGGACAGGGGACCAGCCCCAGCATTTT
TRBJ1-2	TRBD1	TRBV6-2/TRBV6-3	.	CASSLLPGTGYGYTF	TGTGCCAGCAGTCTTCTTCCCGGGACAGGGTATGGCTACACCTTC
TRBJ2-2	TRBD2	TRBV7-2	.	CASSPRLGEGGELFF	TGTGCCAGCAGCCCCCGACTAGGGGAGGGCGGGGAGCTGTTTTTT
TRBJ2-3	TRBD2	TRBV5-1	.	CASSSNLGLDGITDTQYF	TGCGCCAGCAGCTCCAACCTCGGACTAGACGGTATCACAGATACGCAGTATTTT
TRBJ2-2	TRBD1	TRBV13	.	CASSSGTGRTGELFF	TGTGCCAGCAGCTCCGGGACAGGGCGGACCGGGGAGCTGTTTTTT